This T cell receptor beta chain emerged from a study of TIL therapy for anti-PD-1-resistant metastatic lung cancer. At the level of the study: Median patient age was approximately 59, ranging 38-75 years. By whole-exome sequencing, median non-synonymous tumor mutation burden was roughly 1.6 mutations per megabase.

Germline assignment: CDR1 SGHRS and CDR2 YFSETQ. The CDR3 covers 16 residues. Trimming shortened V by 4 bases and J by 1 base, and 17 bases separated the two germline ends. As to time point: pre-treatment sample, taken before nivolumab and TIL therapy. Patients were adults with stage 4 NSCLC. The immunoSEQ assay was v3. Sequencing depth was about 2 million read pairs for survey level, roughly 4.5-6.5 million for deep. Clones were read by immunoSEQ multiplex PCR, and TCRdb kept only the in-frame ones, dropping some. Of more than 45,000 clones listed, roughly 70% are singletons. The sequenced sample was blood, obtained at baseline. The sequence came from a person aged 30 to 80 with non-small cell lung cancer. The rearrangement joins TRBV5-1 to TRBJ2-5; perhaps TRBD1 as D (6 bases). The CDR3 nucleotides read TGCGCCAGCAGCCCCCGGGCCAGGGGATCCCAAGAGACCCAGTACTTC. Encoded protein: CASSPRARGSQETQYF.